This is a list of T cell receptor beta chains from one sample in a study of blood T cell repertoires in COVID-19. Assay: immunoSEQ multiplex PCR; the TCRdb copy retains only in-frame clones and omits some. The table shows around 380,000 clones, with approximately 89% occurring only once. The sequenced material came from PBMCs or T cells enriched from blood (not recorded which). These receptors were taken from a man aged 25-45 years who had recovered from COVID-19. Each CDR3 is given with its conserved first and last residue.

v_gene: TRBV7-8
j_gene: TRBJ2-5
CDR3aa: CASSGGRYQETQYF

v_gene: TRBV14
j_gene: TRBJ1-4
CDR3aa: CASSRYRGPEKLFF

v_gene: TRBV11-2
j_gene: TRBJ2-1
CDR3aa: CASSLDRDSSYNEQFF

v_gene: TRBV7-2
j_gene: TRBJ2-1
CDR3aa: CASSPVDNEQFF

v_gene: TRBV7-8
j_gene: TRBJ2-7
CDR3aa: CASSQLKVGTATYEQYF

v_gene: TRBV7-8
j_gene: TRBJ2-7
CDR3aa: CASSIGQGGPYEQYF

v_gene: TRBV4-3
j_gene: TRBJ2-1
CDR3aa: CASSADSSLSSYNEQFF

v_gene: TRBV10-3
j_gene: TRBJ1-2
CDR3aa: CAISVGQGSNYGYTF

v_gene: TRBV5-1
j_gene: TRBJ2-2
CDR3aa: CASSLGRGLSTGELFF

v_gene: TRBV9
j_gene: TRBJ1-5
CDR3aa: CASSVGGGNQPQHF

v_gene: TRBV12-3/TRBV12-4
j_gene: TRBJ1-2
CDR3aa: CASSLSGDYGYTF

v_gene: TRBV6-5
j_gene: TRBJ2-1
CDR3aa: CASASIGGAPNEQFF

v_gene: TRBV5-1
j_gene: TRBJ1-1
CDR3aa: CASSLTKVLNTEAFF

v_gene: TRBV6-5
j_gene: TRBJ1-5
CDR3aa: CASSFQGPNQPQHF

v_gene: TRBV6-5
j_gene: TRBJ1-2
CDR3aa: CASSSVGSPGYTF

v_gene: TRBV6-1
j_gene: TRBJ1-4
CDR3aa: CASSETRLHEKLFF

v_gene: TRBV6-5
j_gene: TRBJ1-6
CDR3aa: CASSPPTGVGSPLHF

v_gene: TRBV19
j_gene: TRBJ2-5
CDR3aa: CASKFGGQETQYF

v_gene: TRBV29-1
j_gene: TRBJ1-1
CDR3aa: CSVGSGRRNTEAFF

v_gene: TRBV11-3
j_gene: TRBJ2-1
CDR3aa: CASSGGGTVYNEQFF

v_gene: TRBV12-2
j_gene: TRBJ1-6
CDR3aa: CASRLPLAGTGGQRNSPLHF

v_gene: TRBV30
j_gene: TRBJ1-1
CDR3aa: CAWSARVYLNTEAFF

v_gene: TRBV10-1
j_gene: TRBJ1-2
CDR3aa: CASSAEPHYGYTF

v_gene: TRBV25-1
j_gene: TRBJ1-3
CDR3aa: CASGQASGNTIYF

v_gene: TRBV7-2
j_gene: TRBJ1-2
CDR3aa: CASSFQTGPQGYTF